This TCR beta chain was sequenced during a study of CD8 T cells in ankylosing spondylitis (dated by TCRdb to between 2016 and 2019). With respect to the entire study: The study profiled T cell receptor beta repertoires in healthy donors and ankylosing spondylitis patients to find disease-linked TCR variants. Samples of peripheral blood were taken, and for ankylosing spondylitis patients, synovial fluid was collected as well. The full study cohort comprised around 25 ankylosing spondylitis patients and 110 or so healthy donors. What the authors observed across the whole study: In peripheral blood, the disease-linked clones were found at relatively low frequencies and had a CD8+ phenotype. Some TCR beta motif variants had previously been reported in synovial fluid and blood of reactive arthritis patients, which suggested common disease-initiation mechanisms. Blood from ankylosing spondylitis patients appeared to be characterized by a TCR beta motif made up of fewer than ten highly homologous amino acid variants. The disease-linked clones were reported to be significantly enriched in matched synovial fluid samples from ankylosing spondylitis patients.

Synovial fluid samples were paired with blood samples taken from the same ankylosing spondylitis patients. TCRdb shows the sequencer as Illumina HiSeq 2500. Quantitative 5'-RACE with molecular barcodes was used to prepare TCR beta libraries. The paper's data handling went like this. Disease-linked TCR variants were identified with a new computational method built on a probabilistic model of VDJ rearrangement. Using fastp trimming at Q25 and MiXCR clonotype assembly, TCRdb reanalyzed the public sequencing data and kept in-frame beta chains. Rows with a matching CDR3 protein are joined into one entry that keeps the most common DNA and genes. These V and J calls originate from TCRdb's pipeline instead of the authors' own analysis. The table for this sample lists 100,000 or so distinct CDR3 sequences; less than 25% of them were counted only once. Approximately 13% of the sample rests with the top ten.

As for this clonotype: No antigen is known for it. Base qualities are not provided; no much larger clone lies one nucleotide away.

The sequence was obtained from a male donor with ankylosing spondylitis. Sequenced: synovial fluid, either unsorted or a sorted T cell fraction (not recorded which).

The CDR3 protein is CASSELVRGSGYTF. The DNA sequence is TGTGCCAGCAGTGAACTGGTCAGGGGATCTGGCTACACCTTC. The chain links TRBV2 with TRBJ1-2; TRBD1 is a possible D gene, resting on 6 matching bases. V and J are truncated by 2 bases and 7 bases respectively, leaving an intervening sequence of 14 bases. Measured from the cysteine to the phenylalanine, the CDR3 is 14 residues long. The read is trimmed to its CDR3 DNA, 42 bases read in frame from base 1. In the germline V gene, CDR1 corresponds to SNHLY and CDR2 to FYNNEI.